This is a list of T cell receptor beta chains from one sample in a study of cytomegalovirus exposure and HLA in healthy donors. Generated by immunoSEQ multiplex PCR, the TCRdb table keeps only in-frame clones and is missing some. The data show tens of thousands of clones, and the top ten clones hold less than 2%. The source material was PBMCs. These receptors originate from a woman in her 40s in good health and CMV-seropositive. Each CDR3 is given with its conserved first and last residue. The D gene is left open where the match is weak.

. | TRBJ2-1 | TRBV6-5 | TGTGCCAGCAGTCCGACTCGGGGAAGGCAGTTCTTC | CASSPTRGRQFF
. | TRBJ2-7 | TRBV6-6 | TGTGCCAGCAGCCCTTCTTCCTACGAGCAGTACTTC | CASSPSSYEQYF
. | TRBJ2-7 | TRBV7-6 | TGTGCCAGCAGCTTAGTGCCCCACGGGGGAAGTGAGCAGTACTTC | CASSLVPHGGSEQYF
TRBD1 | TRBJ1-1 | TRBV7-8 | TGTGCCAGCAGCCCCTTCCCCCCGACAGGGACGAATGAAGCTTTCTTT | CASSPFPPTGTNEAFF
. | TRBJ1-1 | TRBV7-6 | TGTGCCAGCAGCTTAGGTGCGGGGATGAACACTGAAGCTTTCTTT | CASSLGAGMNTEAFF
. | TRBJ1-1 | TRBV10-3 | TGTGCCGCTTCATCGGGGGGCGGCACTGAAGCTTTCTTT | CAASSGGGTEAFF
TRBD1 | TRBJ1-2 | TRBV10-3 | TGTGCCATCAGTTCGTTTGGTGGACAGGGGTCTGGCTACACCTTC | CAISSFGGQGSGYTF
. | TRBJ2-3 | TRBV21-1 | TGTGCCAGCAGCATCCGGGACAGGTCACCTCTCACAGATACGCAGTATTTT | CASSIRDRSPLTDTQYF
TRBD1 | TRBJ2-7 | TRBV5-1 | TGCGCCAGCAGCTCCGGGACAGCAGCCTACGAGCAGTACTTC | CASSSGTAAYEQYF
. | TRBJ2-3 | TRBV10-3 | TGTGCCATCAGTGAGGCGGGACTCAGCACAGATACGCAGTATTTT | CAISEAGLSTDTQYF
TRBD2 | TRBJ2-7 | TRBV7-2 | TGTGCCAGCAGCCCAGGACTAGCGGGATTCTCTGGCGAGCAGTACTTC | CASSPGLAGFSGEQYF
. | TRBJ2-5 | TRBV20-1 | TGCAGTGCGCCTCGGCAAGAGACCCAGTACTTC | CSAPRQETQYF
. | TRBJ1-6 | TRBV11-1 | TGTGCCAGCGGAGTGGGTAATTCACCCCTCCACTTT | CASGVGNSPLHF
. | TRBJ1-4 | TRBV5-1 | TGCGCCAGCAGCTTCTTTTCGGGGGGGGGTGAAAAACTGTTTTTT | CASSFFSGGGEKLFF
. | TRBJ1-1 | TRBV4-1 | TGCGCCAGCAGACTGTCAGGGCCTATGAACACTGAAGCTTTCTTT | CASRLSGPMNTEAFF
. | TRBJ1-1 | TRBV5-1 | TGCGCCAGCAGCTTGAGGGGGGGCGAGACTGAAGCTTTCTTT | CASSLRGGETEAFF
TRBD2 | TRBJ2-3 | TRBV5-1 | TGCGCCAGCAGCGTTGACCTAGCGGTTAGCACAGATACGCAGTATTTT | CASSVDLAVSTDTQYF
TRBD1 | TRBJ2-7 | TRBV6-6 | TGTGCCAGCAGTTACAAGGGACAGGCGTACTTC | CASSYKGQAYF
. | TRBJ2-1 | TRBV6-4 | TGTGCCAGCAGTGGGGGTGGGGGCCCAATTTACAATGAGCAGTTCTTC | CASSGGGGPIYNEQFF
. | TRBJ1-5 | TRBV19 | TGTGCCAGTAGTATAGCGGGAGGGGCTCAGCCCCAGCATTTT | CASSIAGGAQPQHF
. | TRBJ2-2 | TRBV19 | TGTGCCAGTAGTATAGATCTGGCAGGGTCGAACACCGGGGAGCTGTTTTTT | CASSIDLAGSNTGELFF
. | TRBJ2-7 | TRBV28 | TGTGCCAGCAACCCGGGACACCGCTACGAGCAGTACTTC | CASNPGHRYEQYF
. | TRBJ1-2 | TRBV2 | TGTGCCAGCGGGGGCGCACTCTATGGCTACACCTTC | CASGGALYGYTF
TRBD2 | TRBJ2-7 | TRBV7-8 | TGTGCCAGCAGCCCACTAGCGGGACCCTCCGAGCAGTACTTC | CASSPLAGPSEQYF
TRBD1 | TRBJ2-5 | TRBV7-9 | TGTGCCAGCAGCTTACTCAGGGGGCGGGAGACCCAGTACTTC | CASSLLRGRETQYF
. | TRBJ2-3 | TRBV2 | TGTGCCAGCCGGGGCAAGGACAGAAGAGGGGATACGCAGTATTTT | CASRGKDRRGDTQYF
TRBD1 | TRBJ1-1 | TRBV18 | TGTGCCAGCTTAATTGACAGGGGCCCGAACACTGAAGCTTTCTTT | CASLIDRGPNTEAFF
TRBD1 | TRBJ1-2 | TRBV7-9 | TGTGCCAGCACCTCGTGGGACAGGGGGCGTTACACCTTC | CASTSWDRGRYTF
TRBD2 | TRBJ2-1 | TRBV7-9 | TGTGCCAGCAGGCCTCCTATAAGATCTAGCGGGTCCTCCTACAATGAGCAGTTCTTC | CASRPPIRSSGSSYNEQFF
. | TRBJ2-2 | TRBV18 | TGTGCCAGCTCACCACAGGGGGCCGGGGAGCTGTTTTTT | CASSPQGAGELFF
TRBD2 | TRBJ2-3 | TRBV27 | TGTGCCAGCAGTTTATCGCCCTACTTTGCGGGAGCAGATACGCAGTATTTT | CASSLSPYFAGADTQYF
TRBD1 | TRBJ2-7 | TRBV5-1 | TGCGCCAGCAGCCCAGGGACAGGGAGCTTCTACGAGCAGTACTTC | CASSPGTGSFYEQYF
. | TRBJ2-4 | TRBV7-9 | TGTGCCAGCAGCTTCGGAAACATTCAGTACTTC | CASSFGNIQYF
TRBD1 | TRBJ2-1 | TRBV5-1 | TGCGCCAGCAGCTTTGGACCGGGACAGGGTGTGGATGAGCAGTTCTTC | CASSFGPGQGVDEQFF
TRBD2 | TRBJ2-1 | TRBV7-2 | TGTGCCAGCAGATCTAGCGGGAGGTTCTACAATGAGCAGTTCTTC | CASRSSGRFYNEQFF
. | TRBJ2-2 | TRBV29-1 | TGCAGCGTTGAAATCGAGGGAGTAAACACCGGGGAGCTGTTTTTT | CSVEIEGVNTGELFF
. | TRBJ2-1 | TRBV20-1 | TGCAGTGCTGCGTCCAATGAGCAGTTCTTC | CSAASNEQFF
. | TRBJ2-7 | TRBV6-1 | TGTGCCATTGCCCTGGACGGGACCTACGAGCAGTACTTC | CAIALDGTYEQYF
. | TRBJ1-2 | TRBV7-7 | TGTGCCAGCAGCTTAGCGCACAGCTATGGCTACACCTTC | CASSLAHSYGYTF
. | TRBJ2-5 | TRBV28 | TGTGCCAGCAGTTTACTACAAGAGACCCAGTACTTC | CASSLLQETQYF
TRBD1 | TRBJ1-3 | TRBV30 | TGTGCCTGGAGTACCATAGACAGGGATCGAGGAAACACCATATATTTT | CAWSTIDRDRGNTIYF
. | TRBJ2-3 | TRBV9 | TGTGCCAGCAGCTCAACAGTGGGACAAACAGATACGCAGTATTTT | CASSSTVGQTDTQYF
TRBD1 | TRBJ2-7 | TRBV5-1 | TGCGCCAGCAGCTTGTTCACAGGGGGCGGCTCCTACGAGCAGTACTTC | CASSLFTGGGSYEQYF